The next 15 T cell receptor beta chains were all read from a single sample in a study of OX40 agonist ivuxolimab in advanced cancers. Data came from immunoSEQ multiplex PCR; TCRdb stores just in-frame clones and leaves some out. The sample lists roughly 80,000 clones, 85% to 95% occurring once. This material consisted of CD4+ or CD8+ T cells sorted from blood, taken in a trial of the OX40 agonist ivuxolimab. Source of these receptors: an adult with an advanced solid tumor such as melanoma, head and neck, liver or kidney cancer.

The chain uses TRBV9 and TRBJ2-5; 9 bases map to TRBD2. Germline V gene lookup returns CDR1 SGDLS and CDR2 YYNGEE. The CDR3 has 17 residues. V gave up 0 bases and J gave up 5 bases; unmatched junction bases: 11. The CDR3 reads CASSVGSGTSLRETQYF. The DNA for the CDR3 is TGTGCCAGCAGCGTAGGGTCAGGGACTAGCCTTCGGGAGACCCAGTACTTC.

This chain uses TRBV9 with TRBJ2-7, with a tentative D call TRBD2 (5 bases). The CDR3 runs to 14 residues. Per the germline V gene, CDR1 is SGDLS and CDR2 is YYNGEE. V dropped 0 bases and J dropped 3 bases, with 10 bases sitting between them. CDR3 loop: CASSVGPGSYEQYF. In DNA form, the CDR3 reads TGTGCCAGCAGCGTAGGACCGGGGAGCTACGAGCAGTACTTC.

CDR3 in DNA: TGTGCCAGCAAGGAAGTTCGGGCGGGGACTCGTGGCACAGATACGCAGTATTTT. This sequence encodes CASKEVRAGTRGTDTQYF. The V gene is TRBV28, the J gene TRBJ2-3, with D maybe TRBD2 (6 bases). Trimming pared 7 bases from V and 1 base from J, leaving 24 bases between. Germline CDR1 and CDR2: MDHEN and SYDVKM. The CDR3 has 18 residues.

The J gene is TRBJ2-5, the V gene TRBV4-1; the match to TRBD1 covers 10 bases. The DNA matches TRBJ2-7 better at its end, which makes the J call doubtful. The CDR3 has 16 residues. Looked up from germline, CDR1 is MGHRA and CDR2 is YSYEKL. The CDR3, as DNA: TGCGCCAGCAGCCAAGAGCGGACAGGGGGGACCTACGAGCAGTACTTC. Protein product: CASSQERTGGTYEQYF.

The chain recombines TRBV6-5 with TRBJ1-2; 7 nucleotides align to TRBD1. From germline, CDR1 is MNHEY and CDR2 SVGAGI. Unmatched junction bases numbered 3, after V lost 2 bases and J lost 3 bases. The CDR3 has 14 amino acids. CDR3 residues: CASSYTTGDYGYTF. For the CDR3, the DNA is TGTGCCAGCAGTTACACAACAGGGGACTATGGCTACACCTTC.

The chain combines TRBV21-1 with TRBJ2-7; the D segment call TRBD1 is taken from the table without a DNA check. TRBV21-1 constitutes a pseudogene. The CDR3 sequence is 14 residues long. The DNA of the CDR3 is TGTGCCAGCAGCGGGACAGGGCCCGACTACGAGCAGTACTTC. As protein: CASSGTGPDYEQYF.

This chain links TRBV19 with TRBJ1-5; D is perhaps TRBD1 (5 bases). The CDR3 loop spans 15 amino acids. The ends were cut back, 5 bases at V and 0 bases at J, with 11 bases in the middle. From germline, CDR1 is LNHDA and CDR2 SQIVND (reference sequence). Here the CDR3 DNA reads TGTGCCAGTAGTCTCGGGCAGGGTAGCAATCAGCCCCAGCATTTT. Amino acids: CASSLGQGSNQPQHF.

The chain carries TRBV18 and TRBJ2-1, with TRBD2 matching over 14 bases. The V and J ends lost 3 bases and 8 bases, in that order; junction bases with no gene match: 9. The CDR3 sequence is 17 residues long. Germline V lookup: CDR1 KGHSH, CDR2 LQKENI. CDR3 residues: CASSPRSMGLAGDEQFF. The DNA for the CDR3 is TGTGCCAGCTCACCCAGGTCGATGGGACTAGCGGGAGATGAGCAGTTCTTC.

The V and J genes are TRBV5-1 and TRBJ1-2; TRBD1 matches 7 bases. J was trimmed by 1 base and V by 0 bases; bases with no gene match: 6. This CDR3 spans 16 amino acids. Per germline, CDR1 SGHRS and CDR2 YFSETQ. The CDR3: CASSLGHRDSNYGYTF. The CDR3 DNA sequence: TGCGCCAGCAGCTTGGGCCACCGGGACAGTAACTATGGCTACACCTTC.

This CDR3 is CASRQRTSGSYEQYF. The CDR3 nucleotides read TGTGCCAGCAGGCAGCGGACTAGCGGGAGCTACGAGCAGTACTTC. The chain carries TRBV2 and TRBJ2-7, with TRBD2 matching over 13 bases. Germline V gene lookup returns CDR1 SNHLY and CDR2 FYNNEI. CDR3 length: 15 residues. V dropped 6 bases and J dropped 3; count of bases not matched to a gene: 5.

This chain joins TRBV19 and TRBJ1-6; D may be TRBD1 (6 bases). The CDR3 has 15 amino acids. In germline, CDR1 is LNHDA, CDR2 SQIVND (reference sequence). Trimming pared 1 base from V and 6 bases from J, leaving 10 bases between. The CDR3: CASSIAGGRNSPLHF. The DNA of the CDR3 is TGTGCCAGTAGTATAGCGGGGGGCCGTAATTCACCCCTCCACTTT.

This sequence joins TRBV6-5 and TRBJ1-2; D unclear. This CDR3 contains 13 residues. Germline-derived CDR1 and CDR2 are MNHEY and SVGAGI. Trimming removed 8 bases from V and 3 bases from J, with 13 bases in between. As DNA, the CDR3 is TGTGCCAGCGGACGAATCAAGGACTATGGCTACACCTTC. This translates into CASGRIKDYGYTF.

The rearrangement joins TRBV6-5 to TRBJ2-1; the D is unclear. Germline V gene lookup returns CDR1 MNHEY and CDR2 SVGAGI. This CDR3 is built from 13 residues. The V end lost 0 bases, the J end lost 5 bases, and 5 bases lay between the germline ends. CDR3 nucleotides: TGTGCCAGCAGTTACTCAGTCGACAATGAGCAGTTCTTC. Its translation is CASSYSVDNEQFF.

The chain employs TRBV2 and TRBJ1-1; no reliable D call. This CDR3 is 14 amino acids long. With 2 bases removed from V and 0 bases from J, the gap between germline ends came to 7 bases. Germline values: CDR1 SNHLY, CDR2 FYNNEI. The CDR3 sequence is CASSEQFVNTEAFF. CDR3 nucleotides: TGTGCCAGCAGTGAACAGTTCGTGAACACTGAAGCTTTCTTT.

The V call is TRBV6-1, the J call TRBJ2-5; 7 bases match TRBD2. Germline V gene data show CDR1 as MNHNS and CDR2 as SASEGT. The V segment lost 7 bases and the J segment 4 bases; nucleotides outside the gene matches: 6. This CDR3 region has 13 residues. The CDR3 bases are TGTGCCAGCATCTTGGGCGGGAGAGAGACCCAGTACTTC. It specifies CASILGGRETQYF.